Each of the 18 T cell receptor beta chains below was sequenced from the same sample in a study of blood T cell repertoires in COVID-19. The method was immunoSEQ multiplex PCR; TCRdb's version includes in-frame clones alone and lacks a portion of them. Seen here are fewer than 55,000 clones, approximately 81% observed once, and the top ten hold around 20%. The sequencing input was peripheral blood. The receptors here all came from a woman of 80 years or more with COVID-19, enrolled during active disease.

V and J are TRBV28 and TRBJ2-1; maybe TRBD2 (6 bases). V was pared by 4 bases and J by 0 bases, with 10 bases between. Germline CDR1 and CDR2: MDHEN and SYDVKM. CDR3 length equals 15 residues. This CDR3 reads CASSWGEPSYNEQFF. DNA of the CDR3: TGTGCCAGCAGTTGGGGGGAGCCCTCCTACAATGAGCAGTTCTTC.

The genes are TRBV11-2 and TRBJ2-5, with D possibly TRBD2 on 5 matching bases. CDR1 is SGHAT and CDR2 is FQNNGV in the germline V gene. The CDR3 consists of 13 residues. V gave up 1 base and J gave up 4 bases, with 7 bases separating them. CDR3 amino acids: CASSLAGLETQYF. CDR3 in DNA: TGTGCCAGCAGCTTAGCGGGATTAGAGACCCAGTACTTC.

This rearrangement joins TRBV3-1 (or the pseudogene TRBV3-2) to TRBJ2-7; 7 bases align to TRBD1. V was pared by 1 base and J by 2 bases, with 11 bases of the junction left unmatched. CDR3 length: 17 residues. The V gene's germline CDR1 is LGHDT and CDR2 YNNKEL (reference sequence). The CDR3 sequence is CASSQGTSRGTAYEQYF. CDR3 DNA: TGTGCCAGCAGCCAAGGGACGAGCAGGGGGACGGCCTACGAGCAGTACTTC.

This sequence joins TRBV10-2 and TRBJ1-4; D unclear. This CDR3 is built from 13 residues. V lost 6 bases and J 2 bases, leaving 7 bases between the germline ends. CDR1 is WSHSY, CDR2 SAAADI, per germline. The CDR3 sequence: CASRRGTNEKLFF. The CDR3 bases are TGCGCCAGCAGACGCGGGACTAATGAAAAACTGTTTTTT.

V usage is TRBV19 and J usage is TRBJ2-3; D not resolved. Germline V gives CDR1 LNHDA, CDR2 SQIVND (reference sequence). With 3 bases removed from V and 2 bases from J, the gap between germline ends came to 6 bases. The CDR3 extends over 13 amino acids. DNA for the CDR3: TGTGCCAGTAGTATGCAGAACACAGATACGCAGTATTTT. Encoded protein: CASSMQNTDTQYF.

This chain joins TRBV30 and TRBJ1-1, with D possibly TRBD1 on 5 matching bases. This CDR3 contains 11 residues. Looked up from germline, CDR1 is GTSNPN and CDR2 is SVGIG (reference sequence). Trimming removed 4 bases at V and 8 bases at J, with 11 bases between. The CDR3 DNA follows: TGTGCCTGGACCGGGACTAGGGAAGCTTTCTTT. Its protein is CAWTGTREAFF.

The chain has TRBV4-2 and TRBJ2-1; TRBD2 agrees at 11 bases. The germline V gene has CDR1 LGHNA and CDR2 YNFKEQ. The J segment lost 8 bases and the V segment lost 2 bases, leaving 14 bases of the junction unmatched. The CDR3 spans 18 residues. This CDR3 is CASSQRGTSGSGEDEQFF. CDR3 bases: TGTGCCAGCAGCCAACGGGGAACTAGCGGGAGTGGAGAGGATGAGCAGTTCTTC.

The genes are TRBV11-3 and TRBJ1-1, with 8 bases identical to TRBD1. V dropped 5 bases and J dropped 3; count of bases not matched to a gene: 11. Germline CDR1 is SGHNT and CDR2 is YENEEA. This CDR3 region has 16 residues. CDR3 DNA sequence: TGTGCCAGCAGCCGTAGTACAGGGGGACAATACACTGAAGCTTTCTTT. It codes for CASSRSTGGQYTEAFF.

The chain employs TRBV9 and TRBJ2-1; a weak D match, TRBD2 (6 bases). Trimming left V 0 bases short and J 15 bases short, with 13 bases between. Germline CDR1 is SGDLS and CDR2 is YYNGEE. This CDR3 has 12 residues. The CDR3 loop is CASSVAGTSPFF. CDR3 coding DNA: TGTGCCAGCAGCGTAGCAGGGACTTCCCCGTTCTTC.

The rearrangement joins TRBV6-5 to TRBJ1-4, with D unclear. Germline-derived CDR1 and CDR2 are MNHEY and SVGAGI. Trimming left V 6 bases short and J 6 bases short, with 14 bases between. The CDR3 runs to 14 residues. This chain's CDR3 is CASRGSSVYEKLFF. The CDR3 DNA is TGTGCCAGCAGAGGTTCCAGCGTTTATGAAAAACTGTTTTTT.

The chain links TRBV27 to TRBJ1-5; TRBD1 matches at 9 bases. This CDR3 is 15 amino acids long. The J segment lost 7 bases and the V segment lost 6 bases, leaving 10 bases of the junction unmatched. Germline V gives CDR1 MNHEY, CDR2 SMNVEV (reference sequence). CDR3 residues: CASRLPGQGYQPQHF. The CDR3 bases are TGTGCCAGCAGGCTACCGGGACAGGGTTACCAGCCCCAGCATTTT.

The chain carries TRBV3-1 (or the pseudogene TRBV3-2) and TRBJ1-1; 7 nucleotides align to TRBD1. Germline CDR1 LGHDT, CDR2 YNNKEL (reference sequence). The CDR3 loop spans 15 amino acids. V was clipped by 4 bases and J by 1 base; unmatched bases: 6. The CDR3 nucleotides read TGTGCCAGCAGCCTGCGGACAGGAGCGAACACTGAAGCTTTCTTT. This translates into CASSLRTGANTEAFF.

This rearrangement joins TRBV5-5 to TRBJ2-5, with D maybe TRBD2 (6 bases). The CDR3 covers 14 residues. V was cut by 1 base and J by 4 bases, with 11 bases left in between. CDR1 is SGHKS, CDR2 YYEKEE, per germline (reference sequence). CDR3 bases: TGTGCCAGCAGCTTGAGTAGTAGCGGAGAGACCCAGTACTTC. Its protein is CASSLSSSGETQYF.

The chain carries TRBV19 and TRBJ1-5; 8 bases align to TRBD1. V dropped 8 bases and J dropped 3; count of bases not matched to a gene: 6. This CDR3 comprises 14 residues. Germline loops: CDR1 LNHDA, CDR2 SQIVND (reference sequence). The CDR3 DNA reads as TGTGCCAGTCGGACAGGGCTATTCAATCAGCCCCAGCATTTT. Amino acid sequence: CASRTGLFNQPQHF.

The chain employs TRBV18 and TRBJ2-7; 7 nucleotides agree with TRBD2. Germline-derived CDR1 and CDR2 are KGHSH and LQKENI. This CDR3 contains 14 residues. The trim removed 5 bases at V and 3 bases at J, leaving 7 bases unmatched. CDR3 region: CASSSAGTNYEQYF. CDR3 in DNA: TGTGCCAGCTCATCGGCCGGGACTAACTACGAGCAGTACTTC.

This clone came up once. The genes are TRBV3-1 (or the pseudogene TRBV3-2) and TRBJ1-3, with D perhaps TRBD1 (5 bases). The CDR3 length is 18 residues. Per the germline V gene, CDR1 is LGHDT and CDR2 is YNNKEL (reference sequence). Between the trimmed V and J ends, which lost 3 bases and 5 bases, there was a span of 23 bases. DNA of the CDR3: TGTGCCAGCAGCCACCCGCCCGGGACTAAGACTGAACGAAACACCATATATTTT. Amino acids: CASSHPPGTKTERNTIYF.

The chain has TRBV5-1 and TRBJ1-6, with TRBD1 identical over 9 bases. The CDR3 has 16 residues. CDR1 is SGHRS, CDR2 YFSETQ, per germline. V lost 4 bases to trimming and J lost 9 bases; unmatched junction nucleotides: 11. Here the CDR3 reads CASSPNERDRVSPLHF. The CDR3 DNA reads TGCGCCAGCAGCCCCAATGAGCGGGACAGGGTTTCACCCCTCCACTTT. Variable domain in full (rest from reference TRBV5-1 and TRBJ1-6): KAGVTQTPRYLIKTRGQQVTLSCSPISGHRSVSWYQQTPGQGLQFLFEYFSETQRNKGNFPGRFSGRQFSNSRSEMNVSTLELGDSALYLCASSPNERDRVSPLHFGNGTRLTVT.

The chain uses TRBV6-5 and TRBJ2-7; 8 bases line up with TRBD1. The CDR3 has 14 residues. In germline, CDR1 is MNHEY, CDR2 SVGAGI. The V segment lost 9 bases and the J segment 2 bases; nucleotides outside the gene matches: 9. This CDR3 reads CASRRRQGPYEQYF. The CDR3 DNA sequence: TGTGCCAGTCGTCGTAGACAGGGGCCCTACGAGCAGTACTTC.